What follows describes a single T cell receptor (beta chain). Its matching antigen is unknown. This entry is derived from a study of OX40 agonist ivuxolimab in advanced cancers. Autoimmune disease history or systemic immunosuppression excluded patients. Sampling of blood occurred at baseline, cycle 4 day 1, and cycle 7 day 1. Notes on the study in general: In the 0.1-3.0 mg/kg groups, partial responders showed among the lowest expansion.

Assay used: immunoSEQ multiplex PCR; TCRdb lists only in-frame clones, some missing. Of roughly 41,000 clones in the sample, 86% were seen once. Trimming shortened V by 5 bases and J by 5 bases, and 13 bases separated the two germline ends. Germline CDR1 and CDR2: SGHNT and YENEEA. The CDR3 loop spans 14 amino acids. This TCR was sampled from an adult with an advanced solid tumor such as melanoma, head and neck, liver or kidney cancer. The specimen comprised CD4+ or CD8+ T cells sorted from blood, sampled in a trial of the OX40 agonist ivuxolimab. This chain uses TRBV11-3 with TRBJ2-1; either TRBD1 or TRBD2 may fit D (6 bases each). CDR3 in DNA: TGTGCCAGCAGCCGCGGAGGGGACAACAATGAGCAGTTCTTC. Translated, it gives CASSRGGDNNEQFF.